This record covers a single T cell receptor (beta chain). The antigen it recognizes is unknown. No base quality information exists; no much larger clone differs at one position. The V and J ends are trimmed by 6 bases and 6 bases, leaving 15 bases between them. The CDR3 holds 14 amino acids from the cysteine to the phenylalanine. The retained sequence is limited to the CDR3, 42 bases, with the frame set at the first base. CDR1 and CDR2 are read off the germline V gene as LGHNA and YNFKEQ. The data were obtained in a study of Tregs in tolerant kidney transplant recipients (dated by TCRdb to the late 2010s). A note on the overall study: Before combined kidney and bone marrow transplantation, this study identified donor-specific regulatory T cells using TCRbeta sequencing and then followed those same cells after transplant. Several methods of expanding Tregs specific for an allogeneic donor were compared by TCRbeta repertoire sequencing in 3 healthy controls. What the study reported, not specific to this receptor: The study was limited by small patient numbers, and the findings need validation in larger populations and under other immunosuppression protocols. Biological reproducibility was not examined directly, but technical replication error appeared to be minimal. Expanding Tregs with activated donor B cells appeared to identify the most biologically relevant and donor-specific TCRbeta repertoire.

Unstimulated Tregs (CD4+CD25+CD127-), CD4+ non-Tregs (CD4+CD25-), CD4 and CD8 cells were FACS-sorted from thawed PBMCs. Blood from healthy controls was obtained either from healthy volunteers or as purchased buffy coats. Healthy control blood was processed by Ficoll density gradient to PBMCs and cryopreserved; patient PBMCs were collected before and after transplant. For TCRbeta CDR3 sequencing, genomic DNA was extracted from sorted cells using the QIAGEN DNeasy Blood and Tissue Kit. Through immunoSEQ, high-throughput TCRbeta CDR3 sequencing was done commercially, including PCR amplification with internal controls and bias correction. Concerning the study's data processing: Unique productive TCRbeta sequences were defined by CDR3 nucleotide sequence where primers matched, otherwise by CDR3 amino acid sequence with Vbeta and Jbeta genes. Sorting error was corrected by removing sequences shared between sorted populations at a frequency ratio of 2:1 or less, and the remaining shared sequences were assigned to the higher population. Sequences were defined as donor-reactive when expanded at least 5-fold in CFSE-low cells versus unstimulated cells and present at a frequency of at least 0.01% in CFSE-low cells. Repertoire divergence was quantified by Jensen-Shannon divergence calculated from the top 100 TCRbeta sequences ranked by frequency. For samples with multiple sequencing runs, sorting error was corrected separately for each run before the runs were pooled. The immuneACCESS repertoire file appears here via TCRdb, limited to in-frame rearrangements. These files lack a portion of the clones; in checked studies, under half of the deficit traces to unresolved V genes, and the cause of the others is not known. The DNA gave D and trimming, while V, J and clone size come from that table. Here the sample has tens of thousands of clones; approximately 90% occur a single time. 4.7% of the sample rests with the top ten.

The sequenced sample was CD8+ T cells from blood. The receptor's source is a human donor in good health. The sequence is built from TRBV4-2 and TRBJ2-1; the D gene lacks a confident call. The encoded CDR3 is CASSLKVEINEQFF. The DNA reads TGTGCCAGCAGTCTTAAAGTGGAGATCAATGAGCAGTTCTTC.